The TCR beta chain under discussion was sequenced for a study of identical twins. With 5 bases removed from V and 5 bases from J, the gap between germline ends came to 12 bases. The length of the CDR3 is 13 residues. Germline CDR1 is SGHAT and CDR2 is FQNNGV. TCRdb re-derived calls from the 5' RACE reads in MiXCR, one entry per CDR3 protein. The sample lists about 220,000 distinct CDR3 sequences, 7.5% occurring once. This clonotype was found many times. The same sample was also studied in work on yellow fever vaccine responses in identical twins.

The source of this sequence is a woman between 18 and 29 years old in good health. Sequencing input: CD8+ T cells sorted from blood. The V and J genes are TRBV11-2 and TRBJ1-1; D may be TRBD1 (5 bases). The CDR3 DNA follows: TGTGCCAGCAGCCCCCCGTGGGGGACTGAAGCTTTCTTT. The encoded protein is CASSPPWGTEAFF.